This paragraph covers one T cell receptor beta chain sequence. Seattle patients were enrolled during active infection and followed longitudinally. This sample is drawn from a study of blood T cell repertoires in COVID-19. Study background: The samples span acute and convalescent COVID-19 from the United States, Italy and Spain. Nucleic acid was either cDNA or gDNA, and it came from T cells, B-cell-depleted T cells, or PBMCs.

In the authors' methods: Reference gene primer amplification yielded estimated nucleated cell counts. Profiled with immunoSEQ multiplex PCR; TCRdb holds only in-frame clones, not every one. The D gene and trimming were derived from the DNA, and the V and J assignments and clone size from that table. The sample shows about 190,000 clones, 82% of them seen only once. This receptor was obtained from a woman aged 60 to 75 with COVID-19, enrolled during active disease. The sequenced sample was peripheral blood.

CDR3 sequence: CAWGVGHGNQPQHF. CDR3 DNA sequence: TGTGCCTGGGGGGTTGGGCATGGTAATCAGCCCCAGCATTTT. The chain links TRBV30 to TRBJ1-5; D is uncertain. CDR1 and CDR2 (germline): GTSNPN, SVGIG (reference sequence). The CDR3 has 14 amino acids. V was cut by 5 bases and J by 4 bases, with 15 bases left in between.